These 8 T cell receptor beta chains came from one sample sequenced in a study of blood T cell repertoires in COVID-19. Assay used: immunoSEQ multiplex PCR; TCRdb lists only in-frame clones, some missing. The sample yields about 82,000 clones, under 80% seen once. Material: peripheral blood. The source is a man in his sixties with COVID-19, enrolled during active disease.

The V gene is TRBV2, the J gene TRBJ1-1, with a tentative D call TRBD1 (6 bases). V gave up 10 bases and J gave up 0 bases, with 12 bases separating them. This CDR3 has 13 residues. Germline CDR1 is SNHLY and CDR2 is FYNNEI. The chain's CDR3 is CATKGDLNTEAFF. The CDR3 nucleotides are TGTGCCACCAAGGGGGATCTGAACACTGAAGCTTTCTTT.

This clone came up a few times. The genes are TRBV2 and TRBJ1-4, with D perhaps matching TRBD1 (6 bases). The length of the CDR3 is 13 residues. Germline V gives CDR1 SNHLY, CDR2 FYNNEI. V lost 4 bases and J lost 10, with 13 bases in between. CDR3 bases: TGTGCCAGCAGTGGGGGGGGCGGTGGAAAACTGTTTTTT. Its translation is CASSGGGGGKLFF.

The chain recombines TRBV6-4 with TRBJ2-1, with 13 positions matching TRBD2. From germline, CDR1 is MRHNA and CDR2 SNTAGT. The V gene end was trimmed by 8 bases and the J gene end by 7 bases; junction bases not matched to a gene: 11. The CDR3 contains 16 residues. The CDR3 nucleotides are TGTGCCAGCGCCGAAAATCCGGGACTAGCGGGAAATGAGCAGTTCTTC. Amino acid sequence: CASAENPGLAGNEQFF.

The chain employs TRBV4-1 and TRBJ1-2; 7 positions agree with TRBD1. V was pared by 1 base and J by 2 bases, with 7 bases of the junction left unmatched. CDR3 length equals 16 residues. Germline V lookup: CDR1 MGHRA, CDR2 YSYEKL. The CDR3 bases are TGCGCCAGCAGCCAAGCAGGGGACAGCGGGAACTATGGCTACACCTTC. Protein product: CASSQAGDSGNYGYTF.

The V gene is TRBV2, the J gene TRBJ2-1; 9 positions agree with TRBD2. CDR3 size: 15 residues. V dropped 4 bases and J dropped 8; count of bases not matched to a gene: 9. The germline V gene encodes CDR1 SNHLY and CDR2 FYNNEI. CDR3 loop: CASSVLAGRFDEQFF. In DNA form, the CDR3 reads TGTGCCAGCAGTGTCCTAGCGGGGAGGTTCGATGAGCAGTTCTTC.

The chain is built from TRBV4-1 and TRBJ1-5; D gene ambiguous. V was pared by 0 bases and J by 3 bases, with 15 bases between. Germline loops: CDR1 MGHRA, CDR2 YSYEKL. This CDR3 is built from 17 residues. CDR3 nucleotide sequence: TGCGCCAGCAGCCAAGATTATGGCGGTTCAGACAATCAGCCCCAGCATTTT. Its protein product is CASSQDYGGSDNQPQHF.

With respect to this clone: A read error may produce the germline difference seen at one junction end. This rearrangement joins TRBV7-7 to TRBJ2-2; 7 bases line up with TRBD1. From germline, CDR1 is SSHAT and CDR2 FNYEAQ (reference sequence). This CDR3 comprises 13 residues. CDR3: CASSLQGTGELFF. The CDR3 DNA reads as TGTGCTAGCAGCTTACAGGGGACCGGGGAGCTGTTTTTT.

This clone came up once. The chain couples TRBV7-2 to TRBJ2-1; TRBD2 aligns across 13 bases. There are 16 residues in the CDR3. After removal of 0 bases from V and 8 bases from J, the junction contained 4 bases not matched to a gene. CDR1 and CDR2 (germline): SGHTA, FQGNSA. The CDR3 DNA sequence: TGTGCCAGCAGCTTAGCCGGGACTAGCGGGATCGATGAGCAGTTCTTC. It specifies CASSLAGTSGIDEQFF.